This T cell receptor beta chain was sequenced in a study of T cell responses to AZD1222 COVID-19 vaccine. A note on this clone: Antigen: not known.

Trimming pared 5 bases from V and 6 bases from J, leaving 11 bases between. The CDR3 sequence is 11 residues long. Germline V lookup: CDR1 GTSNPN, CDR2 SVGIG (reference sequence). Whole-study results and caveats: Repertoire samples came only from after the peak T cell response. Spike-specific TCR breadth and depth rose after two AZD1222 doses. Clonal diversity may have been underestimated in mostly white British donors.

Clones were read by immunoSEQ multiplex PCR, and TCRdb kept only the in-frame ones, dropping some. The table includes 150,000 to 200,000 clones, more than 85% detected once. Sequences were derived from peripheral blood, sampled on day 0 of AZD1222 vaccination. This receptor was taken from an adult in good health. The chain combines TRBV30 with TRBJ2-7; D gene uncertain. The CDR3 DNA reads TGTGCCTGGTCGCAAGGTCTCGAGCAGTACTTC. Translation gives CAWSQGLEQYF.